A single sample gave rise to the 23 T cell receptor beta chains below, sequenced in a study of PD-1 blockade in classical Hodgkin lymphoma. Time point denoted: newly diagnosed, previously untreated cHL patient sample. Through magnetic negative selection, CD8+ T cells were separated from PBMCs that had been thawed. TCRdb keeps only in-frame clones here, not all; method: immunoSEQ multiplex PCR. This sample has about 21,000 clones; more than 75% occur once, and the top ten carry roughly 7%. The sample taken for sequencing was CD8+ T cells from blood. The origin of the receptors is a human donor with classical Hodgkin lymphoma.

CDR3 loop: CASSQTSGALSEQFF. The CDR3, as DNA: TGTGCCAGTAGTCAAACTAGCGGGGCATTGAGTGAGCAGTTCTTC. The chain joins TRBV19 to TRBJ2-1; TRBD2 agrees at 10 bases. V was clipped by 5 bases and J by 9 bases; unmatched bases: 10. The germline V gene has CDR1 LNHDA and CDR2 SQIVND (reference sequence). CDR3 length: 15 amino acids.

The chain recombines TRBV4-1 with TRBJ2-1; D possibly matches TRBD1 or TRBD2 (6 bases each). Germline V gives CDR1 MGHRA, CDR2 YSYEKL. Trimming removed 2 bases at V and 6 bases at J, with 17 bases between. CDR3 length: 16 residues. The CDR3: CASSQRRDNNFNEQFF. The CDR3 nucleotides are TGCGCCAGCAGCCAAAGGCGGGACAACAACTTCAATGAGCAGTTCTTC.

This clone showed up just once. The rearrangement uses TRBV7-2 and TRBJ1-1; a possible D gene is TRBD1 (6 bases). The V end lost 5 bases, the J end lost 0 bases, and 16 bases lay between the germline ends. CDR3 length equals 16 residues. The V gene's germline CDR1 is SGHTA and CDR2 FQGNSA. CDR3 loop: CASSLQTGIMNTEAFF. Written as DNA, the CDR3 is TGTGCCAGCAGCCTCCAGACAGGAATAATGAACACTGAAGCTTTCTTT.

This chain connects TRBV6-1 to TRBJ2-1; D is tentatively TRBD1 or TRBD2 (5 bases each). The CDR3 totals 15 residues. Germline V gene lookup returns CDR1 MNHNS and CDR2 SASEGT. V lost 1 base and J lost 6, with 13 bases in between. DNA for the CDR3: TGTGCCAGCAGTGAAGGGTCGGTGGGGGTCAATGAGCAGTTCTTC. Protein: CASSEGSVGVNEQFF.

The genes are TRBV7-9 and TRBJ2-1; 7 nucleotides agree with TRBD2. Germline V gene data show CDR1 as SEHNR and CDR2 as FQNEAQ (reference sequence). This CDR3 region has 18 residues. With V trimmed by 2 bases and J by 0 bases, 10 bases remained unmatched. Here the CDR3 DNA reads TGTGCCAGCAGCTTAAGGGCTAGCGGCAGGAGCTCCTACAATGAGCAGTTCTTC. Encoded protein: CASSLRASGRSSYNEQFF.

The V gene is TRBV12-5, the J gene TRBJ2-7, with 10 bases aligning to TRBD1. The J segment lost 7 bases and the V segment lost 6 bases, leaving 3 bases of the junction unmatched. The CDR3 length is 12 residues. The V gene's germline CDR1 is LGHNT and CDR2 FRNRAP. The CDR3 here is CASGDRGLEQYF. DNA of the CDR3: TGTGCTAGTGGCGACAGGGGGCTTGAGCAGTACTTC.

This chain links TRBV10-3 with TRBJ2-7; D unclear. This CDR3 is built from 13 residues. Germline V gene lookup returns CDR1 ENHRY and CDR2 SYGVKD. V was trimmed by 2 bases and J by 2 bases, leaving 7 bases between them. CDR3: CAISEAATYEQYF. The CDR3 DNA is TGTGCCATCAGTGAGGCAGCAACCTACGAGCAGTACTTC.

The rearrangement uses TRBV7-2 and TRBJ2-7, with no clear D. V lost 1 base and J 4 bases, leaving 14 bases between the germline ends. Germline CDR1 reads SGHTA; CDR2 reads FQGNSA. CDR3 length: 15 residues. CDR3 DNA: TGTGCCAGCAGCTTAGGCAGGACGGAAGGATACGAGCAGTACTTC. This sequence encodes CASSLGRTEGYEQYF.

This clone was counted a few times. The gene calls are TRBV5-1 and TRBJ2-3; 10 nucleotides agree with TRBD1. Germline V lookup: CDR1 SGHRS, CDR2 YFSETQ. The V gene end was trimmed by 4 bases and the J gene end by 5 bases; junction bases not matched to a gene: 4. This CDR3 contains 14 residues. The CDR3 reads CASSQGTGVDTQYF. The CDR3 bases are TGCGCCAGCAGCCAGGGGACAGGGGTAGATACGCAGTATTTT.

CDR3 in amino acids: CASSVDGRTYGYTF. The CDR3 DNA is TGTGCCAGCAGCGTAGACGGTAGGACCTATGGCTACACCTTC. The J gene is TRBJ1-2, the V gene TRBV9; the D is unclear. The CDR3 loop spans 14 amino acids. The ends were cut back, 0 bases at V and 4 bases at J, with 10 bases in the middle. Germline-derived CDR1 and CDR2 are SGDLS and YYNGEE.

The J gene is TRBJ1-2, the V gene TRBV27; 7 nucleotides match TRBD1. The germline V gene has CDR1 MNHEY and CDR2 SMNVEV (reference sequence). J gave up 8 bases and V 5 bases, and 17 bases lay outside the gene matches. This CDR3 contains 16 residues. The CDR3: CASSPVRGGAFGGYTF. The CDR3 DNA follows: TGTGCCAGCAGTCCTGTTAGAGGGGGCGCCTTCGGGGGCTACACCTTC.

J is TRBJ1-1 and V is TRBV6-5; D perhaps matches TRBD1 (5 bases). V lost 1 base to trimming and J lost 4 bases, with 10 bases between them. This CDR3 is built from 14 residues. Germline lookup yields CDR1 MNHEY and CDR2 SVGAGI. The DNA of the CDR3 is TGTGCCAGCAGTTACTGGAGGGGCGTCACTGAAGCTTTCTTT. This sequence encodes CASSYWRGVTEAFF.

The J gene is TRBJ1-2, the V gene TRBV25-1, with 7 nucleotides matching TRBD1. V lost 6 bases and J lost 3; bases outside the gene matches: 4. CDR1 and CDR2 (germline): MGHDK, SYGVNS. This CDR3 has 13 amino acids. CDR3 in DNA: TGTGCCAGCAGGGGGGACAGACACTATGGCTACACCTTC. As protein: CASRGDRHYGYTF.

By sample share, this clone is medium-sized. The rearrangement links TRBV19 to TRBJ2-1; D tentatively fits TRBD1 or TRBD2 (7 bases each). The germline gives CDR1 LNHDA, CDR2 SQIVND (reference sequence). The length of the CDR3 is 15 residues. The germline V and J ends were trimmed by 5 bases and 5 bases, with 16 bases remaining between them. DNA of the CDR3: TGTGCCAGTAGTTTAGGGAGGGGGCATAACAATGAGCAGTTCTTC. This gives the protein CASSLGRGHNNEQFF. Full variable domain (rest looked up from reference TRBV19 and TRBJ2-1): DGGITQSPKYLFRKEGQNVTLSCEQNLNHDAMYWYRQDPGQGLRLIYYSQIVNDFQKGDIAEGYSVSREKKESFPLTVTSAQKNPTAFYLCASSLGRGHNNEQFFGPGTRLTVL.

The chain uses TRBV27 and TRBJ2-1; D perhaps matches TRBD2 (5 bases). Germline assignment: CDR1 MNHEY and CDR2 SMNVEV (reference sequence). This CDR3 is built from 15 residues. Trimming removed 2 bases from V and 0 bases from J, with 8 bases in between. CDR3 amino acids: CASSLSGASYNEQFF. The CDR3 DNA follows: TGTGCCAGCAGTTTAAGCGGAGCCTCCTACAATGAGCAGTTCTTC.

The gene calls are TRBV11-3 and TRBJ1-5, with D hard to call. Trimming shortened V by 6 bases and J by 5 bases, and 14 bases separated the two germline ends. This CDR3 is built from 14 residues. The germline gives CDR1 SGHNT, CDR2 YENEEA. Here the CDR3 reads CASRHLRGDQPQHF. CDR3 in DNA: TGTGCCAGCAGACATCTACGGGGAGATCAGCCCCAGCATTTT.

The rearrangement uses TRBV30 and TRBJ1-2; unclear D gene. This CDR3 has 15 amino acids. V was cut by 3 bases and J by 4 bases, with 18 bases left in between. Looked up from germline, CDR1 is GTSNPN and CDR2 is SVGIG (reference sequence). The CDR3: CAWRHSTGDGYGYTF. The CDR3 nucleotides read TGTGCCTGGAGGCACTCCACGGGCGACGGCTATGGCTACACCTTC.

This clone is a singleton in its sample. This chain joins TRBV7-2 and TRBJ2-2; tentatively, D is TRBD1 or TRBD2 (5 bases each). The CDR3 runs 14 residues. V gave up 8 bases and J gave up 4 bases, with 14 bases separating them. Germline values: CDR1 SGHTA, CDR2 FQGNSA. CDR3 nucleotides: TGTGCCAGCGGCTCCTGGGGGACCACCGGGGAGCTGTTTTTT. Translating gives CASGSWGTTGELFF.

The chain joins TRBV6-5 to TRBJ2-5; D not resolved. Germline V gives CDR1 MNHEY, CDR2 SVGAGI. The V gene lost 5 bases and the J gene lost 5 bases, with 6 bases spanning the gap. The CDR3 extends over 11 amino acids. For the CDR3, the DNA is TGTGCCAGCAGTACGCGGGAGACCCAGTACTTC. Residues: CASSTRETQYF.

This chain links TRBV19 with TRBJ2-1; D is ambiguous. The CDR3 covers 13 residues. The germline V gene encodes CDR1 LNHDA and CDR2 SQIVND (reference sequence). Trimming took 5 bases from V and 3 from J, leaving 8 bases between them. CDR3 nucleotides: TGTGCCAGTAGTGGACGACACTACAATGAGCAGTTCTTC. Translation: CASSGRHYNEQFF.

This chain connects TRBV6-5 to TRBJ2-6; TRBD2 might be the D (5 bases). The length of the CDR3 is 15 residues. Germline V gene data show CDR1 as MNHEY and CDR2 as SVGAGI. V dropped 0 bases and J dropped 4 bases, with 7 bases sitting between them. The CDR3 sequence: CASSYSGSGANVLTF. CDR3 nucleotides: TGTGCCAGCAGTTACTCAGGGAGCGGGGCCAACGTCCTGACTTTC.

The chain couples TRBV30 to TRBJ2-1, with 11 bases matching TRBD2. The CDR3 spans 13 residues. Germline loops: CDR1 GTSNPN, CDR2 SVGIG (reference sequence). V lost 8 bases and J lost 7; bases outside the gene matches: 7. The CDR3 DNA sequence: TGTGCCATGACTAGCGGGATGGGTAATGAGCAGTTCTTC. Its translation: CAMTSGMGNEQFF.

The V gene is TRBV7-9, the J gene TRBJ1-4; D might be TRBD1 (6 bases). CDR1 is SEHNR and CDR2 is FQNEAQ in the germline V gene (reference sequence). The CDR3 sequence is 14 residues long. The germline V and J ends were trimmed by 2 bases and 12 bases, with 16 bases remaining between them. The CDR3 loop is CASSLPDRTGELFF. The CDR3, as DNA: TGTGCCAGCAGCTTACCTGACAGGACCGGGGAACTGTTTTTT.